One and the same sample provided the 26 T cell receptor beta chains below, sequenced in a study of cytomegalovirus exposure and HLA in healthy donors (dated by TCRdb to 2017 to 2019). Receptor amplification or capture employed the immunoSEQ multiplex PCR assay. The multiplex PCR relied on a mix of 60 forward primers for TCR Vbeta segments and 13 reverse primers for TCR Jbeta segments. Held by TCRdb, this immuneACCESS table contains in-frame sequences only and omits some clones. Under half of the omission traces to an unresolved V gene where checked; the cause of the rest is unknown. The sample table holds over 200,000 clones, of which roughly 87% were seen once. Around 5% of the sample is held by the ten biggest clonotypes. Sample: PBMCs. Receptor source: a middle-aged woman in good health and CMV-seropositive.

The chain couples TRBV7-9 to TRBJ1-4, with 11 nucleotides matching TRBD1. CDR3 length equals 16 residues. The germline gives CDR1 SEHNR, CDR2 FQNEAQ (reference sequence). The V and J ends lost 4 bases and 5 bases, in that order; junction bases with no gene match: 6. The CDR3 nucleotides read TGTGCCAGCAGCTCGTGGACAGGGGGCAGGAATGAAAAACTGTTTTTT. Its translation is CASSSWTGGRNEKLFF.

The chain carries TRBV7-9 and TRBJ1-2; the D gene is possibly TRBD1 (5 bases). The V end lost 4 bases, the J end lost 2 bases, and 11 bases lay between the germline ends. The germline CDR1 and CDR2 sequences are SEHNR and FQNEAQ (reference sequence). This CDR3 spans 14 amino acids. The CDR3 nucleotides are TGTGCCAGCAGCTCCAGTGGGGGGAACTATGGCTACACCTTC. This gives the protein CASSSSGGNYGYTF.

This rearrangement joins TRBV21-1 to TRBJ1-5; TRBD1 reflects the table's D call only, with no check against the DNA. TRBV21-1 is given as a pseudogene. This CDR3 is 13 amino acids long. The CDR3 sequence: CASRGQPNQPQHF. The CDR3, as DNA: TGTGCCAGCAGGGGACAGCCAAATCAGCCCCAGCATTTT.

The rearrangement joins TRBV28 to TRBJ2-7; 7 bases line up with TRBD1. Germline CDR1 MDHEN, CDR2 SYDVKM. V lost 6 bases to trimming and J lost 3 bases; unmatched junction nucleotides: 5. This CDR3 is built from 13 residues. CDR3 loop: CASRGTDLYEQYF. The DNA for the CDR3 is TGTGCCAGCAGGGGGACAGATCTCTACGAGCAGTACTTC.

The chain links TRBV18 to TRBJ1-1; 9 nucleotides line up with TRBD1. The CDR3 sequence is 15 residues long. With V trimmed by 4 bases and J by 3 bases, 6 bases remained unmatched. Germline CDR1 and CDR2: KGHSH and LQKENI. This CDR3 reads CASSLQGAGDTEAFF. CDR3 sequence (DNA): TGTGCCAGCTCACTACAGGGGGCTGGGGACACTGAAGCTTTCTTT.

The chain has TRBV9 and TRBJ1-5; weak D call: TRBD1 (6 bases). The V gene's germline CDR1 is SGDLS and CDR2 YYNGEE. The CDR3 is 16 amino acids. V was pared by 0 bases and J by 11 bases, with 21 bases between. The CDR3 spells CASSVAATGSLRTQHF. CDR3 coding DNA: TGTGCCAGCAGCGTAGCGGCAACAGGGTCCTTACGGACCCAGCATTTT.

V usage is TRBV6-1 and J usage is TRBJ1-2; 7 nucleotides align to TRBD1. V lost 1 base to trimming and J lost 4 bases; unmatched junction nucleotides: 6. The CDR3 consists of 15 residues. Looked up from germline, CDR1 is MNHNS and CDR2 is SASEGT. Written as DNA, the CDR3 is TGTGCCAGCAGTGAAGGCCAGGGGGAGGTCTATGGCTACACCTTC. This sequence encodes CASSEGQGEVYGYTF.

This sequence joins TRBV7-9 and TRBJ2-5, with a weak D call TRBD1 (5 bases). CDR3 length: 14 amino acids. The V gene's germline CDR1 is SEHNR and CDR2 FQNEAQ (reference sequence). Trimming shortened V by 2 bases and J by 1 base, and 8 bases separated the two germline ends. The CDR3 reads CASSLRQLQETQYF. CDR3 in DNA: TGTGCCAGCAGCTTACGACAGCTCCAAGAGACCCAGTACTTC.

There are a few counts of this clone. This chain links TRBV2 with TRBJ1-1, with 9 positions matching TRBD1. Germline lookup yields CDR1 SNHLY and CDR2 FYNNEI. The V segment lost 6 bases and the J segment 3 bases; nucleotides outside the gene matches: 8. The CDR3 runs to 15 residues. The CDR3 DNA follows: TGTGCCAGCAGCTGGGCACAGGGGGCGGACACTGAAGCTTTCTTT. As protein: CASSWAQGADTEAFF.

This sequence joins TRBV21-1 and TRBJ2-2; the tabulated D call, TRBD2, remains unverified against the DNA. TRBV21-1 is designated a pseudogene. The CDR3 spans 18 residues. This chain's CDR3 is CASSDKRKTQENTGELFF. The CDR3 DNA sequence: TGTGCCAGCAGCGATAAAAGAAAGACTCAAGAGAACACCGGGGAGCTGTTTTTT.

The chain couples TRBV7-9 to TRBJ2-3; D is possibly TRBD2 (6 bases). This CDR3 has 15 amino acids. Trimming removed 3 bases at V and 3 bases at J, with 13 bases between. Per the germline V gene, CDR1 is SEHNR and CDR2 is FQNEAQ (reference sequence). CDR3 DNA sequence: TGTGCCAGCAGCTTGTTACGCGGGATGACAGATACGCAGTATTTT. Its translation is CASSLLRGMTDTQYF. The variable domain in full, with the rest retrieved from reference TRBV7-9 and TRBJ2-3, is DTGVSQNPRHKITKRGQNVTFRCDPISEHNRLYWYRQTLGQGPEFLTYFQNEAQLEKSRLLSDRFSAERPKGSFSTLEIQRTEQGDSAMYLCASSLLRGMTDTQYFGPGTRLTVL.

V is TRBV11-2 and J is TRBJ1-1; D not resolved. The CDR3 contains 18 residues. V was shortened by 3 bases and J by 0 bases, with 20 bases between the two germline ends. CDR1 and CDR2 (germline): SGHAT, FQNNGV. The CDR3 loop is CASSFLGALFNMNTEAFF. CDR3 nucleotide sequence: TGTGCCAGCAGCTTCTTGGGAGCTCTATTTAATATGAACACTGAAGCTTTCTTT. The whole variable domain, remainder taken from reference TRBV11-2 and TRBJ1-1, is EAGVAQSPRYKIIEKRQSVAFWCNPISGHATLYWYQQILGQGPKLLIQFQNNGVVDDSQLPKDRFSAERLKGVDSTLKIQPAKLEDSAVYLCASSFLGALFNMNTEAFFGQGTRLTVV.

The sample holds a few counts of this clone. The V gene is TRBV4-2, the J gene TRBJ2-7, with a possible D match to TRBD2 (5 bases). Germline V gene lookup returns CDR1 LGHNA and CDR2 YNFKEQ. The CDR3 is 15 amino acids. The ends were cut back, 0 bases at V and 2 bases at J, with 11 bases in the middle. CDR3 DNA: TGTGCCAGCAGCCAAGAGCGGTCCGGGGCCTACGAGCAGTACTTC. This gives the protein CASSQERSGAYEQYF.

This rearrangement joins TRBV5-1 to TRBJ2-3; 7 bases line up with TRBD2. CDR3 size: 17 residues. V trimming: 1 base; J trimming: 1 base; junction bases outside the gene matches: 9. From germline, CDR1 is SGHRS and CDR2 YFSETQ. CDR3: CASSLWASGGGTDTQYF. DNA of the CDR3: TGCGCCAGCAGCTTGTGGGCTAGCGGAGGGGGCACAGATACGCAGTATTTT.

The chain is built from TRBV5-1 and TRBJ1-2; a possible D gene is TRBD1 (6 bases). The germline gives CDR1 SGHRS, CDR2 YFSETQ. CDR3 length: 13 residues. The V end lost 1 base, the J end lost 4 bases, and 8 bases lay between the germline ends. The CDR3 sequence is CASSLQQGYGYTF. As DNA, the CDR3 is TGCGCCAGCAGCTTGCAACAGGGCTATGGCTACACCTTC.

The V call is TRBV5-6, the J call TRBJ1-3, with D possibly matching TRBD1 (6 bases). Germline V lookup: CDR1 SGHDT, CDR2 YYEEEE. This CDR3 is built from 15 residues. The germline V and J ends were trimmed by 4 bases and 3 bases, with 14 bases remaining between them. For the CDR3, the DNA is TGTGCCAGCAGCGTGCAGGGGAGGGGTGGAAACACCATATATTTT. This gives the protein CASSVQGRGGNTIYF.

The chain carries TRBV12-5 and TRBJ1-5, with D unresolved. The CDR3 consists of 14 residues. V was pared by 9 bases and J by 0 bases, with 12 bases between. Germline V CDR1 and CDR2: LGHNT, FRNRAP. CDR3 sequence (DNA): TGTGCTAGCTCCCCGTATCTTAGCAATCAGCCCCAGCATTTT. This codes for CASSPYLSNQPQHF.

The chain employs TRBV9 and TRBJ2-2; possible D gene TRBD2, 7 bases. The CDR3 sequence is 17 residues long. The germline CDR1 and CDR2 sequences are SGDLS and YYNGEE. V gave up 7 bases and J gave up 5 bases, with 24 bases separating them. CDR3: CASYQGGGLVGTGELFF. The CDR3 DNA is TGTGCCAGCTACCAAGGGGGGGGGTTAGTAGGTACCGGGGAGCTGTTTTTT.

The chain uses TRBV6-5 and TRBJ2-1, with D possibly matching TRBD2 (6 bases). The CDR3 is 15 amino acids. Germline values: CDR1 MNHEY, CDR2 SVGAGI. Trimming took 0 bases from V and 6 from J, leaving 12 bases between them. CDR3 DNA sequence: TGTGCCAGCAGTTACTCGAGACACGGGGGCAATGAGCAGTTCTTC. Its translation: CASSYSRHGGNEQFF.

The CDR3 sequence: CASSLSAPGQSILNYEQYF. The CDR3 region has the DNA TGCGCCAGCAGCTTATCTGCCCCGGGACAGTCTATTCTAAACTACGAGCAGTACTTC. This chain connects TRBV5-1 to TRBJ2-7; TRBD1 aligns across 7 bases. The CDR3 covers 19 residues. The germline V gene encodes CDR1 SGHRS and CDR2 YFSETQ. Trimming cost V 2 bases and J 3 bases; bases outside gene matches: 20.

This clone was found once. J is TRBJ2-1 and V is TRBV9, with TRBD2 matching 11 bases. Germline V gene sequence: CDR1 SGDLS, CDR2 YYNGEE. CDR3 length: 18 amino acids. J lost 0 bases, V lost 0 bases, and 5 bases had no gene match. The CDR3, as DNA: TGTGCCAGCAGCGTAGGAATAGCGGGAGGGCCCTCCTACAATGAGCAGTTCTTC. Translating gives CASSVGIAGGPSYNEQFF.

V is TRBV7-3 and J is TRBJ1-2, with D uncertain. The CDR3 length is 13 residues. Germline V gene data show CDR1 as SGHTA and CDR2 as FQGTGA. Trimming took off 1 base at V and 3 bases at J, with 6 bases between the two ends. CDR3 in amino acids: CASSLSQYYGYTF. The DNA for the CDR3 is TGTGCCAGCAGCTTAAGTCAGTACTATGGCTACACCTTC. Looking up the rest from reference TRBV7-3 and TRBJ1-2 gives the full variable domain: GAGVSQTPSNKVTEKGKYVELRCDPISGHTALYWYRQSLGQGPEFLIYFQGTGAADDSGLPNDRFFAVRPEGSVSTLKIQRTERGDSAVYLCASSLSQYYGYTFGSGTRLTVV.

The rearrangement joins TRBV6-5 to TRBJ2-1, with 8 bases identical to TRBD1. The CDR3 runs to 15 residues. V was pared by 2 bases and J by 6 bases, with 6 bases of the junction left unmatched. Germline V CDR1 and CDR2: MNHEY, SVGAGI. The CDR3 region has the DNA TGTGCCAGCAGTTACCCCTCCGGGACAGGCAATGAGCAGTTCTTC. The encoded protein is CASSYPSGTGNEQFF.

Only a few counts were recorded for this clone. CDR3 DNA: TGTGCCAGCAGCCAAGACGGACTAGCGGGAATTTACGAGCAGTACTTC. Its translation is CASSQDGLAGIYEQYF. This rearrangement joins TRBV7-2 to TRBJ2-7, with TRBD2 matching over 12 bases. CDR3 size: 16 residues. Germline CDR1 SGHTA, CDR2 FQGNSA. J was trimmed by 4 bases and V by 5 bases; bases with no gene match: 9.

V and J are TRBV5-1 and TRBJ2-7; 8 bases are a match to TRBD2. V was pared by 2 bases and J by 0 bases, with 1 base of the junction left unmatched. The CDR3 spans 14 residues. Germline loops: CDR1 SGHRS, CDR2 YFSETQ. The CDR3 DNA sequence: TGCGCCAGCAGCTTTAGCGGGACCTCCTACGAGCAGTACTTC. As protein: CASSFSGTSYEQYF.

This clone was seen a few times. This rearrangement joins TRBV5-4 to TRBJ2-3; D gene unclear. CDR1 is SGHNT, CDR2 YYREEE, per germline (reference sequence). The V gene lost 0 bases and the J gene lost 0 bases, with 17 bases spanning the gap. The CDR3 loop spans 18 amino acids. The CDR3 reads CASSLAAERITSTDTQYF. Written as DNA, the CDR3 is TGTGCCAGCAGCTTGGCCGCGGAGAGAATTACTAGCACAGATACGCAGTATTTT. Complete variable domain (other parts from reference TRBV5-4 and TRBJ2-3): ETGVTQSPTHLIKTRGQQVTLRCSSQSGHNTVSWYQQALGQGPQFIFQYYREEENGRGNFPPRFSGLQFPNYSSELNVNALELDDSALYLCASSLAAERITSTDTQYFGPGTRLTVL.